Following are 13 T cell receptor beta chains from one sample sequenced in a study of OX40 agonist ivuxolimab in advanced cancers. The protocol was immunoSEQ multiplex PCR, while the TCRdb copy is restricted to in-frame clones and leaves out a portion. Of tens of thousands of clones in the sample, less than 95% were seen once. Source: CD4+ or CD8+ T cells sorted from blood, taken in a trial of the OX40 agonist ivuxolimab. Every receptor here comes from an adult with an advanced solid tumor such as melanoma, head and neck, liver or kidney cancer.

The chain uses TRBV2 and TRBJ2-5; possible D gene TRBD1, 5 bases. In germline, CDR1 is SNHLY, CDR2 FYNNEI. Deletions cut 4 bases from V and 5 bases from J, with 17 bases between. The CDR3 sequence is 15 residues long. CDR3 region: CASSALGVGRETQYF. Written as DNA, the CDR3 is TGTGCCAGCAGTGCATTAGGGGTTGGGCGGGAGACCCAGTACTTC.

The genes are TRBV7-2 and TRBJ1-2; D may be TRBD1 (6 bases). Germline values: CDR1 SGHTA, CDR2 FQGNSA. The CDR3 loop spans 15 amino acids. The ends were cut back, 5 bases at V and 2 bases at J, with 15 bases in the middle. The CDR3 loop is CASSPSPGQNYGYTF. The CDR3 DNA reads TGTGCCAGCAGCCCCTCCCCGGGACAAAACTATGGCTACACCTTC.

The chain recombines TRBV5-1 with TRBJ2-3, with 8 bases identical to TRBD1. Germline CDR1 is SGHRS and CDR2 is YFSETQ. This CDR3 has 15 residues. With 4 bases clipped from V and 0 bases from J, the junction kept 4 bases outside the gene matches. The CDR3 sequence: CASSIGQGSTDTQYF. Written as DNA, the CDR3 is TGCGCCAGCAGCATCGGACAGGGAAGCACAGATACGCAGTATTTT.

The CDR3 nucleotides are TGTGCCAGCAGCCTGGGACTAGCGGGGGGCACAGATACGCAGTATTTT. The encoded protein is CASSLGLAGGTDTQYF. The rearrangement links TRBV5-6 to TRBJ2-3; 14 nucleotides align to TRBD2. The CDR3 is made up of 16 amino acids. Germline trimming cut 4 bases from V and 1 base from J; bases unmatched to any gene: 2. Germline-derived CDR1 and CDR2 are SGHDT and YYEEEE.

The chain joins TRBV19 to TRBJ2-1; D is perhaps TRBD2 (7 bases). Germline V CDR1 and CDR2: LNHDA, SQIVND (reference sequence). Trimming shortened V by 5 bases and J by 15 bases, and 26 bases separated the two germline ends. There are 15 residues in the CDR3. The CDR3 reads CASSETPGAGAKGFF. As DNA, the CDR3 is TGTGCCAGTAGTGAAACCCCAGGGGCGGGAGCGAAGGGGTTCTTC.

This clone was found a few times. The chain employs TRBV5-6 and TRBJ2-3, with D unresolved. Trimming took off 1 base at V and 0 bases at J, with 3 bases between the two ends. The CDR3 runs to 13 residues. CDR1 and CDR2 from the germline V gene are SGHDT and YYEEEE. CDR3 amino acids: CASSLMSTDTQYF. CDR3 in DNA: TGTGCCAGCAGCTTGATGAGCACAGATACGCAGTATTTT.

The rearrangement links TRBV7-2 to TRBJ1-3; possibly TRBD1 for D (5 bases). Per germline, CDR1 SGHTA and CDR2 FQGNSA. The CDR3 is 14 amino acids. V lost 4 bases and J lost 5, with 12 bases in between. CDR3 in DNA: TGTGCCAGCAGCTCCCTCGGGGGAAGAAACACCATATATTTT. Its translation: CASSSLGGRNTIYF.

The CDR3, as DNA: TGTGCCAGCTCACCTGTGCCAGCGGGAGGTGAGCAGTACTTC. Translating it yields CASSPVPAGGEQYF. The chain is built from TRBV18 and TRBJ2-7; 9 nucleotides line up with TRBD2. The germline V gene has CDR1 KGHSH and CDR2 LQKENI. The CDR3 has 14 amino acids. Germline trimming cut 3 bases from V and 7 bases from J; bases unmatched to any gene: 7.

The chain combines TRBV28 with TRBJ2-7, with D perhaps TRBD1 or TRBD2 (5 bases each). V lost 6 bases and J 3 bases, leaving 21 bases between the germline ends. This CDR3 is 16 amino acids long. Germline V gene sequence: CDR1 MDHEN, CDR2 SYDVKM. CDR3 bases: TGTGCCAGCAGACACCGAGAGGGGCCCCTCCTCTACGAGCAGTACTTC. Protein product: CASRHREGPLLYEQYF.

The V call is TRBV6-6, the J call TRBJ1-2, with D possibly being TRBD1 (5 bases). The CDR3 covers 13 residues. Between the trimmed V and J ends, which lost 6 bases and 7 bases, there was a span of 15 bases. Germline-derived CDR1 and CDR2 are MNHNY and SVGAGI (reference sequence). The DNA of the CDR3 is TGTGCCAGCAGCCCGAGTGGGGGGACTGGCTACACCTTC. Residues: CASSPSGGTGYTF.

The chain carries TRBV7-2 and TRBJ2-3, with 16 bases that match TRBD2. V gave up 6 bases and J gave up 8 bases; unmatched junction bases: 5. The CDR3 sequence is 15 residues long. Germline values: CDR1 SGHTA, CDR2 FQGNSA. In nucleotides, the CDR3 is TGTGCCAGCAGACCGGGACTAGCGGGGGGGTCTACGCAGTATTTT. It encodes CASRPGLAGGSTQYF.

The chain links TRBV20-1 to TRBJ1-5; D call uncertain. This CDR3 contains 11 residues. V lost 7 bases and J lost 15, with 19 bases in between. From germline, CDR1 is DFQATT and CDR2 SNEGSKA (reference sequence). The CDR3 loop is CSVRGGGRVHF. As DNA, the CDR3 is TGCAGTGTCAGAGGCGGCGGACGGGTGCATTTT.

The table lists this clone with a few counts. The genes are TRBV4-2 and TRBJ1-2; D is unclear. The CDR3 has 15 amino acids. Deletions cut 1 base from V and 8 bases from J, with 17 bases between. Germline CDR1 and CDR2: LGHNA and YNFKEQ. The CDR3 DNA reads as TGTGCCAGCAGCCAAGCTTCCCTCTCCAGCGGCGGCTACACCTTC. This gives the protein CASSQASLSSGGYTF.